The rows below give T cell receptor beta chains drawn from one sample of a study of OX40 agonist ivuxolimab in advanced cancers. Assay used: immunoSEQ multiplex PCR; TCRdb lists only in-frame clones, some missing. Here the sample spans 73,000 or so clones, 86% being singletons. Sequenced material: CD4+ or CD8+ T cells sorted from blood, taken in a trial of the OX40 agonist ivuxolimab. The receptors come from an adult with an advanced solid tumor such as melanoma, head and neck, liver or kidney cancer. Both conserved end residues are part of each CDR3. The order of the fields is V gene, D gene, J gene, CDR3 protein, CDR3 DNA. D genes are given only for firm matches.

TRBV9	.	TRBJ2-3	CASAASGRGDTQYF	TGTGCCTCAGCAGCGAGCGGACGGGGAGATACGCAGTATTTT
TRBV7-9	.	TRBJ2-7	CASSLPPSYEQYF	TGTGCCAGCAGCTTACCGCCCTCCTACGAGCAGTACTTC
TRBV7-2	TRBD2	TRBJ2-3	CASSLATSRSTDTQYF	TGTGCCAGCAGCTTAGCGACTAGCAGAAGCACAGATACGCAGTATTTT
TRBV27	TRBD2	TRBJ2-7	CASSTTGPGLGSYEQYF	TGTGCCAGCAGCACGACCGGACCGGGACTAGGATCCTACGAGCAGTACTTC
TRBV5-1	.	TRBJ2-7	CASSPNGGSSYEQYF	TGCGCCAGCAGCCCCAATGGGGGGAGCTCCTACGAGCAGTACTTC
TRBV27	.	TRBJ2-7	CASQNTGMLDSEQYF	TGTGCCAGCCAAAATACAGGGATGTTAGACAGCGAGCAGTACTTC
TRBV4-1	.	TRBJ2-3	CASSQDERRRGTDTQYF	TGCGCCAGCAGCCAGGATGAAAGGCGAAGAGGCACAGATACGCAGTATTTT
TRBV7-9	TRBD2	TRBJ2-4	CASSPRGSGSGIQYF	TGTGCCAGCAGCCCAAGGGGTAGCGGGAGTGGCATTCAGTACTTC
TRBV7-6	TRBD1	TRBJ1-6	CASSGRTGANSPLHF	TGTGCCAGCAGCGGCAGGACAGGAGCTAATTCACCCCTCCACTTT
TRBV27	.	TRBJ2-6	CASPEQQKGSGANVLTF	TGTGCCAGCCCCGAGCAGCAGAAGGGGTCTGGGGCCAACGTCCTGACTTTC
TRBV9	.	TRBJ1-2	CASSVVVGAGYTF	TGTGCCAGCAGCGTAGTCGTTGGGGCTGGCTACACCTTC